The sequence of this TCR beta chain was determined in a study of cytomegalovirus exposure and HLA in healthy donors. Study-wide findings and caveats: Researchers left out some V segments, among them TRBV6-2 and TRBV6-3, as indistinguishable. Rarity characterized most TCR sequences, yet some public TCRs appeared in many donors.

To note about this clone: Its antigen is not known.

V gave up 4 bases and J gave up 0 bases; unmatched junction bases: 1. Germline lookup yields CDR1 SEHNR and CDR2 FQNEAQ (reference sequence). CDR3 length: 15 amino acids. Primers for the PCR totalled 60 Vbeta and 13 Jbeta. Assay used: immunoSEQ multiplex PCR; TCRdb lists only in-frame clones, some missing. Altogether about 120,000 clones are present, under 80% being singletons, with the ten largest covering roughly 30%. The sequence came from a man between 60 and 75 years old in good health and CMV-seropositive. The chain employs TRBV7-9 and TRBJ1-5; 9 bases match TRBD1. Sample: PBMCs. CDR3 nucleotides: TGTGCCAGCAGCTGGGGACAGGGTAGCAATCAGCCCCAGCATTTT. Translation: CASSWGQGSNQPQHF. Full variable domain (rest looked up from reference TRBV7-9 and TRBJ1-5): DTGVSQNPRHKITKRGQNVTFRCDPISEHNRLYWYRQTLGQGPEFLTYFQNEAQLEKSRLLSDRFSAERPKGSFSTLEIQRTEQGDSAMYLCASSWGQGSNQPQHFGDGTRLSIL.